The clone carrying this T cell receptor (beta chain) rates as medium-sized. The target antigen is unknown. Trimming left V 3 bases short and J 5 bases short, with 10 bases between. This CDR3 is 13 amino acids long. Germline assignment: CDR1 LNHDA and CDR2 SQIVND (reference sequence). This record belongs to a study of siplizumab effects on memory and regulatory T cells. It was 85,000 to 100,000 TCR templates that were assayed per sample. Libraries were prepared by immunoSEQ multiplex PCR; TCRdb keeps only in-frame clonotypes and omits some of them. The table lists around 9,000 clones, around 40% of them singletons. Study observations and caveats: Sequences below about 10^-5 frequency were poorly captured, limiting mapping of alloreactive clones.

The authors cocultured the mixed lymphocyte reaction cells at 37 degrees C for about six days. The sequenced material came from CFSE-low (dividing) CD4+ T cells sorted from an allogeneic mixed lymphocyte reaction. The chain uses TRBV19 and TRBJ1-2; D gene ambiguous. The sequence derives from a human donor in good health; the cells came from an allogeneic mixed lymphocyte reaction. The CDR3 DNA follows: TGTGCCAGTAGTATTAACAGAGAATATGGCTACACCTTC. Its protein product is CASSINREYGYTF.